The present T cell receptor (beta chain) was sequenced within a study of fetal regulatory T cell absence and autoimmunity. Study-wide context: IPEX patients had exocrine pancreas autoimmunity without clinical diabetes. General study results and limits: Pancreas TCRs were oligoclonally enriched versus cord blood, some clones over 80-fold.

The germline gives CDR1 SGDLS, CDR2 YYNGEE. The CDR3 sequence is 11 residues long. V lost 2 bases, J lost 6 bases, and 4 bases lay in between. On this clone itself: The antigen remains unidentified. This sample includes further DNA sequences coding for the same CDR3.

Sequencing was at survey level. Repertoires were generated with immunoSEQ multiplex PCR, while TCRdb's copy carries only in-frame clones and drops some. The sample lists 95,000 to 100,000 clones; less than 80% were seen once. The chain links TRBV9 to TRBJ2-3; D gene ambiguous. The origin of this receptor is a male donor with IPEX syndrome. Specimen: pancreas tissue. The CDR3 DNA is TGTGCCAGCAGCGTGGGGGATACGCAGTATTTT. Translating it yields CASSVGDTQYF.